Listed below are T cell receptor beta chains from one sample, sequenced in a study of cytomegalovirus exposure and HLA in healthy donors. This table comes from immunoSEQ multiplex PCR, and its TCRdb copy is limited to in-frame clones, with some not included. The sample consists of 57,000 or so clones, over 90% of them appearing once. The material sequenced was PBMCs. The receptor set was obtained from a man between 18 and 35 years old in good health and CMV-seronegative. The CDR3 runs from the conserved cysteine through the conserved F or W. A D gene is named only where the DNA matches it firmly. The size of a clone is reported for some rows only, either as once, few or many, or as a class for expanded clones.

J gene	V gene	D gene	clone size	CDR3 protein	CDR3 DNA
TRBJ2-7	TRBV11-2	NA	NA	CASSLDSGSSYEQYF	TGTGCCAGCAGCTTAGATTCGGGTAGCTCCTACGAGCAGTACTTC
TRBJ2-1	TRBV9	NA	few	CASSVAPASDNEQFF	TGTGCCAGCAGCGTAGCTCCCGCTAGCGACAATGAGCAGTTCTTC
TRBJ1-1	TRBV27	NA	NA	CASRYRGMSTEAFF	TGTGCCAGCAGGTATCGGGGAATGAGCACTGAAGCTTTCTTT
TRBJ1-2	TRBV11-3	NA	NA	CASSLEAGNGYTF	TGTGCCAGCAGCTTAGAAGCGGGGAACGGCTACACCTTC
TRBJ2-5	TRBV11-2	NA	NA	CASSVQEGPRQTQYF	TGTGCCAGCAGCGTGCAGGAGGGACCAAGACAGACCCAGTACTTC
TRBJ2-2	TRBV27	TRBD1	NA	CASSRQGEEGPGELFF	TGTGCCAGCAGTCGACAGGGAGAAGAGGGTCCCGGGGAGCTGTTTTTT
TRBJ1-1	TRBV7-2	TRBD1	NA	CASSSSGTAIGMNTEAFF	TGTGCCAGCAGCTCGTCCGGGACAGCAATCGGGATGAACACTGAAGCTTTCTTT
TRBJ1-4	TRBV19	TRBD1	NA	CASSSPGQEEKLFF	TGTGCCAGTAGTTCACCCGGACAGGAGGAAAAACTGTTTTTT
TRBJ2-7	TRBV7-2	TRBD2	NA	CASSLDSGRREQYF	TGTGCCAGCAGCTTAGATAGCGGGAGACGAGAGCAGTACTTC
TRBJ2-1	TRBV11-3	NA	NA	CASSLESYNEQFF	TGTGCCAGCAGCCTAGAGAGTTACAATGAGCAGTTCTTC
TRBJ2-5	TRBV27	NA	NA	CASSFRDTMRTQYF	TGTGCCAGCAGTTTCCGGGACACCATGAGGACCCAGTACTTC
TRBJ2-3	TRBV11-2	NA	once	CASSLGAGRYTDTQYF	TGTGCCAGCAGCTTAGGTGCGGGACGTTACACAGATACGCAGTATTTT
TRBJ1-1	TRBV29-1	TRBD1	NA	CSATGEDTEAFF	TGCAGCGCGACAGGGGAAGACACTGAAGCTTTCTTT
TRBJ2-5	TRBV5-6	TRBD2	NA	CASNGGETQYF	TGTGCCAGCAACGGGGGGGAGACCCAGTACTTC